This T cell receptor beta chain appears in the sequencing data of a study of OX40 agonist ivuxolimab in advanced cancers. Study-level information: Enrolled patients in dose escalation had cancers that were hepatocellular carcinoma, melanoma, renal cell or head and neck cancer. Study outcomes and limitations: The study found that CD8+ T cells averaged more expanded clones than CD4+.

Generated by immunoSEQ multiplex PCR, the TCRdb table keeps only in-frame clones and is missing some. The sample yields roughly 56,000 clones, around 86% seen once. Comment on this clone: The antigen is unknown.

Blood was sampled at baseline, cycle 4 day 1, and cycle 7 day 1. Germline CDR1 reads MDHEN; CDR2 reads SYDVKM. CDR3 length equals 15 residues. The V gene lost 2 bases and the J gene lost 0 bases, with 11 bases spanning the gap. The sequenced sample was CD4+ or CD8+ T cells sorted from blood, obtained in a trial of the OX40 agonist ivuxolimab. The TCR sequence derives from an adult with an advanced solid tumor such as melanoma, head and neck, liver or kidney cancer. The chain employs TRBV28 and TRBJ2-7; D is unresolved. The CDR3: CASSLVSLGSYEQYF. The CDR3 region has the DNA TGTGCCAGCAGTTTAGTCTCACTTGGCTCCTACGAGCAGTACTTC.